The 26 T cell receptor beta chains below were found in one sample sequenced in a study of cytomegalovirus exposure and HLA in healthy donors. Profiling relied on immunoSEQ multiplex PCR, and the TCRdb table lists in-frame clones only, not all of them. The table includes roughly 150,000 clones, just under 90% detected once. Sequenced material: PBMCs. Receptors were obtained from a man aged 18 to 30 in good health and CMV-seropositive.

The V and J genes are TRBV6-1 and TRBJ2-1; 9 bases match TRBD2. The CDR3 sequence is 14 residues long. V was clipped by 6 bases and J by 3 bases; unmatched bases: 3. Germline V gene data show CDR1 as MNHNS and CDR2 as SASEGT. The CDR3 sequence is CASSLSGGYNEQFF. CDR3 bases: TGTGCCAGCAGCCTTAGCGGGGGCTACAATGAGCAGTTCTTC.

The chain links TRBV7-8 to TRBJ2-1; 7 bases are shared with TRBD2. Germline V gene sequence: CDR1 SGHVS, CDR2 FQNEAQ. This CDR3 has 16 amino acids. With 5 bases clipped from V and 6 bases from J, the junction kept 13 bases outside the gene matches. The CDR3 DNA follows: TGTGCCAGCAGCACCCAGACTAGCCATCGCCCCAATGAGCAGTTCTTC. It encodes CASSTQTSHRPNEQFF. Using reference TRBV7-8 and TRBJ2-1 for the parts outside the CDR3, the full variable domain is GAGVSQSPRYKVAKRGQDVALRCDPISGHVSLFWYQQALGQGPEFLTYFQNEAQLDKSGLPSDRFFAERPEGSVSTLKIQRTQQEDSAVYLCASSTQTSHRPNEQFFGPGTRLTVL.

The V gene is TRBV6-1, the J gene TRBJ2-7; D may be TRBD1 (7 bases). The germline CDR1 and CDR2 sequences are MNHNS and SASEGT. V was pared by 4 bases and J by 1 base, with 14 bases between. The length of the CDR3 is 15 residues. The CDR3 DNA sequence: TGTGCCAGCAGTGGGGGGGACAGTTTATCCTACGAGCAGTACTTC. Encoded protein: CASSGGDSLSYEQYF.

V usage is TRBV9 and J usage is TRBJ2-3; 7 nucleotides line up with TRBD2. The CDR3 is made up of 15 amino acids. Trimming at V came to 0 bases and at J to 4 bases, leaving 5 bases not matched to a gene. Germline V gene lookup returns CDR1 SGDLS and CDR2 YYNGEE. The CDR3 loop reads CASSVGTRDSDTQYF. CDR3 coding DNA: TGTGCCAGCAGCGTAGGGACTAGAGATTCAGATACGCAGTATTTT.

The J gene is TRBJ2-1, the V gene TRBV5-1; D unclear. This CDR3 is built from 15 residues. Trimming removed 3 bases from V and 0 bases from J, with 10 bases in between. The germline V gene has CDR1 SGHRS and CDR2 YFSETQ. Here the CDR3 reads CASSSHLSSYNEQFF. The CDR3 nucleotides read TGCGCCAGCAGCTCCCACCTGAGCTCCTACAATGAGCAGTTCTTC.

The chain carries TRBV27 and TRBJ2-1, with D possibly matching TRBD2 (6 bases). This CDR3 comprises 16 residues. CDR1 and CDR2 from the germline V gene are MNHEY and SMNVEV (reference sequence). The V and J ends lost 6 bases and 2 bases respectively, with 17 bases between them. The CDR3 sequence: CASRRVAGTPYNEQFF. CDR3 DNA sequence: TGTGCCAGCAGACGGGTGGCAGGGACTCCCTACAATGAGCAGTTCTTC.

V is TRBV7-9 and J is TRBJ1-4, with TRBD1 matching 9 bases. The CDR3 extends over 15 amino acids. J was trimmed by 6 bases and V by 5 bases; bases with no gene match: 7. Germline values: CDR1 SEHNR, CDR2 FQNEAQ (reference sequence). CDR3 sequence (DNA): TGTGCCAGCAGCCCGCCGCGGACAGGGGATGAAAAACTGTTTTTT. Protein sequence: CASSPPRTGDEKLFF.

The rearrangement uses TRBV7-9 and TRBJ1-2, with 9 bases matching TRBD1. This CDR3 has 16 residues. Trimming took 4 bases from V and 6 from J; bases not matched to a gene: 12. CDR1 is SEHNR and CDR2 is FQNEAQ in the germline V gene (reference sequence). For the CDR3, the DNA is TGTGCCAGCAGCTCTCGATCGGGACAGGGTGGAAATGGCTACACCTTC. Amino acids: CASSSRSGQGGNGYTF.

The chain carries TRBV7-9 and TRBJ2-5, with no clear D. CDR3 length: 11 amino acids. Germline CDR1 reads SEHNR; CDR2 reads FQNEAQ (reference sequence). V lost 4 bases and J lost 2, with 2 bases in between. The CDR3 nucleotides are TGTGCCAGCAGCTCACAAGAGACCCAGTACTTC. It translates to CASSSQETQYF.

The genes are TRBV2 and TRBJ1-5; 8 bases are shared with TRBD1. Unmatched junction bases numbered 8, after V lost 4 bases and J lost 6 bases. This CDR3 is built from 15 residues. CDR1 SNHLY and CDR2 FYNNEI come from the germline V gene. The DNA for the CDR3 is TGTGCCAGCAGTGTAGGGTCAGGGGGCAGTCAGCCCCAGCATTTT. Translation: CASSVGSGGSQPQHF. Complete variable domain (other parts from reference TRBV2 and TRBJ1-5): EPEVTQTPSHQVTQMGQEVILRCVPISNHLYFYWYRQILGQKVEFLVSFYNNEISEKSEIFDDQFSVERPDGSNFTLKIRSTKLEDSAMYFCASSVGSGGSQPQHFGDGTRLSIL.

This chain connects TRBV11-2 to TRBJ1-1, with 7 bases identical to TRBD1. The V and J ends lost 1 base and 1 base, in that order; junction bases with no gene match: 0. The CDR3 is 14 amino acids. Germline V gene lookup returns CDR1 SGHAT and CDR2 FQNNGV. The CDR3 loop is CASSLGTGNTEAFF. The CDR3 DNA follows: TGTGCCAGCAGCTTAGGGACAGGGAACACTGAAGCTTTCTTT.

The chain couples TRBV6-6 to TRBJ2-7; 10 positions match TRBD1. After removal of 3 bases from V and 4 bases from J, the junction contained 3 bases not matched to a gene. Germline CDR1 is MNHNY and CDR2 is SVGAGI (reference sequence). This CDR3 comprises 14 residues. This CDR3 reads CASSYGDRGYEQYF. For the CDR3, the DNA is TGTGCCAGCAGTTATGGGGACAGGGGATACGAGCAGTACTTC.

The J gene is TRBJ2-1, the V gene TRBV2; D is ambiguous. CDR3 length equals 12 residues. V lost 4 bases and J 6 bases, leaving 7 bases between the germline ends. Germline V gene lookup returns CDR1 SNHLY and CDR2 FYNNEI. CDR3 amino acids: CASSGLFNEQFF. The CDR3 region has the DNA TGTGCCAGCAGTGGGCTGTTCAATGAGCAGTTCTTC.

V usage is TRBV7-6 and J usage is TRBJ2-3, with D perhaps matching TRBD2 (5 bases). The germline V gene encodes CDR1 SGHVS and CDR2 FNYEAQ. V lost 5 bases and J 2 bases, leaving 11 bases between the germline ends. CDR3 length: 14 residues. CDR3 nucleotides: TGTGCCAGCAGCCGAGGGTACCTCACAGATACGCAGTATTTT. This sequence encodes CASSRGYLTDTQYF.

This chain joins TRBV4-1 and TRBJ2-1; weak D call: TRBD2 (6 bases). CDR1 is MGHRA and CDR2 is YSYEKL in the germline V gene. V lost 0 bases to trimming and J lost 0 bases, with 27 bases between them. The CDR3 totals 22 residues. In DNA, the CDR3 is TGCGCCAGCAGCCAAGATCCCCCGGTAGGCCTAGCGTCGACTAGCTCCTACAATGAGCAGTTCTTC. It translates to CASSQDPPVGLASTSSYNEQFF.

V usage is TRBV5-6 and J usage is TRBJ2-1, with D tentatively TRBD1 (5 bases). From germline, CDR1 is SGHDT and CDR2 YYEEEE. The CDR3 totals 15 residues. The V and J ends lost 0 bases and 0 bases respectively, with 7 bases between them. CDR3 bases: TGTGCCAGCAGCTTGGGACAGAGCTCCTACAATGAGCAGTTCTTC. It yields the protein CASSLGQSSYNEQFF. The whole variable domain, remainder taken from reference TRBV5-6 and TRBJ2-1, is DAGVTQSPTHLIKTRGQQVTLRCSPKSGHDTVSWYQQALGQGPQFIFQYYEEEERQRGNFPDRFSGHQFPNYSSELNVNALLLGDSALYLCASSLGQSSYNEQFFGPGTRLTVL.

The chain couples TRBV19 to TRBJ2-3, with 9 bases lining up with TRBD1. The junction had 11 bases not matched to a gene; V was cut back by 7 bases and J by 6 bases. CDR3 length: 15 residues. Germline V CDR1 and CDR2: LNHDA, SQIVND (reference sequence). The CDR3 bases are TGTGCCAGTACCAAAGGGGGACAGGGTGCCGATACGCAGTATTTT. The encoded protein is CASTKGGQGADTQYF.

The V call is TRBV10-3, the J call TRBJ1-1, with 8 bases aligning to TRBD1. The CDR3 consists of 13 residues. V gave up 7 bases and J gave up 3 bases; unmatched junction bases: 4. Per germline, CDR1 ENHRY and CDR2 SYGVKD. In nucleotides, the CDR3 is TGTGCCATCAAGGACAGGGTGGACACTGAAGCTTTCTTT. This codes for CAIKDRVDTEAFF.

The chain joins TRBV6-5 to TRBJ1-2, with a tentative D call TRBD1 (5 bases). From germline, CDR1 is MNHEY and CDR2 SVGAGI. Trimming removed 2 bases from V and 2 bases from J, with 9 bases in between. The CDR3 consists of 14 residues. The CDR3 loop is CASSYSGGNYGYTF. The CDR3 DNA is TGTGCCAGCAGTTACAGCGGGGGAAACTATGGCTACACCTTC.

The rearrangement joins TRBV28 to TRBJ2-7; perhaps TRBD1 as D (5 bases). CDR1 and CDR2 (germline): MDHEN, SYDVKM. The CDR3 extends over 12 amino acids. Trimming stripped 5 bases from V and 4 bases from J, with 9 bases between. The chain's CDR3 is CASSPAGYEQYF. CDR3 nucleotides: TGTGCCAGCAGTCCCGCAGGGTACGAGCAGTACTTC.

This clone showed up just once. This rearrangement joins TRBV28 to TRBJ1-5, with 11 positions matching TRBD1. V shed 6 bases, J shed 0 bases, and the junction held 13 bases outside the gene matches. The CDR3 consists of 19 residues. Germline V lookup: CDR1 MDHEN, CDR2 SYDVKM. The CDR3 bases are TGTGCCAGCAGCAACCCCCGGGACAGGGGGAGATATAGCAATCAGCCCCAGCATTTT. This gives the protein CASSNPRDRGRYSNQPQHF.

This clone was seen more than once but under ten times. This same CDR3 is encoded by further DNA sequences in the sample. This sequence joins TRBV5-1 and TRBJ2-5; D is undetermined. Germline V gives CDR1 SGHRS, CDR2 YFSETQ. This CDR3 has 11 residues. V gave up 2 bases and J gave up 4 bases, with 3 bases separating them. The CDR3 DNA follows: TGCGCCAGCAGCTTCGGAGAGACCCAGTACTTC. The encoded protein is CASSFGETQYF.

The chain has TRBV9 and TRBJ2-2; TRBD1 aligns across 7 bases. CDR3 length: 15 residues. The germline gives CDR1 SGDLS, CDR2 YYNGEE. The V and J ends lost 4 bases and 1 base, in that order; junction bases with no gene match: 4. CDR3 amino acids: CASSPGDRNTGELFF. As DNA, the CDR3 is TGTGCCAGCAGCCCTGGGGACAGGAACACCGGGGAGCTGTTTTTT.

There are a few counts of this clone. This chain connects TRBV27 to TRBJ1-2; TRBD1 matches at 8 bases. With V trimmed by 6 bases and J by 7 bases, 7 bases remained unmatched. The CDR3 has 13 amino acids. Germline V gene lookup returns CDR1 MNHEY and CDR2 SMNVEV (reference sequence). CDR3 in DNA: TGTGCCAGCAGCTTGACAGGGGATGGTGGCTACACCTTC. Translating gives CASSLTGDGGYTF.

The genes are TRBV10-1 and TRBJ1-2; the D gene is possibly TRBD1 (6 bases). The V end was cut by 8 bases, the J end by 5 bases, with 12 bases between. The CDR3 totals 12 residues. Per the germline V gene, CDR1 is WNHNN and CDR2 is SYGVQD (reference sequence). CDR3 DNA sequence: TGCGCCAGCCCCCGGGACACTTATGGCTACACCTTC. It codes for CASPRDTYGYTF.

In its sample, this clone was seen once. V usage is TRBV9 and J usage is TRBJ2-3; 7 bases are a match to TRBD2. The CDR3 contains 17 residues. The germline V gene has CDR1 SGDLS and CDR2 YYNGEE. V lost 4 bases to trimming and J lost 2 bases; unmatched junction nucleotides: 13. CDR3: CASSPRLAGALTDTQYF. The CDR3 nucleotides are TGTGCCAGCAGCCCCAGACTAGCTGGTGCCCTCACAGATACGCAGTATTTT.